This TCR beta chain stems from a study of PD-1 blockade in classical Hodgkin lymphoma. Indicated time point: newly diagnosed, previously untreated cHL patient sample. It was by magnetic negative selection that CD8+ T cells were isolated from thawed PBMCs. The assay was immunoSEQ multiplex PCR, and TCRdb's table has in-frame clones only and misses some. The sample includes roughly 2,000 clones, about 80% of them seen just once. Trimming stripped 1 base from V and 5 bases from J, with 11 bases between. Germline V lookup: CDR1 MDHEN, CDR2 SYDVKM. The CDR3 covers 14 residues. Sequencing used CD8+ T cells from blood. This chain uses TRBV28 with TRBJ1-1; D is perhaps TRBD1 (5 bases). This clonotype originated in a human donor with classical Hodgkin lymphoma. CDR3 region: CASSLFLPGTEAFF. CDR3 coding DNA: TGTGCCAGCAGTTTATTTTTACCAGGGACTGAAGCTTTCTTT. The variable domain in full, completed from reference TRBV28 and TRBJ1-1, reads DVKVTQSSRYLVKRTGEKVFLECVQDMDHENMFWYRQDPGLGLRLIYFSYDVKMKEKGDIPEGYSVSREKKERFSLILESASTNQTSMYLCASSLFLPGTEAFFGQGTRLTVV.